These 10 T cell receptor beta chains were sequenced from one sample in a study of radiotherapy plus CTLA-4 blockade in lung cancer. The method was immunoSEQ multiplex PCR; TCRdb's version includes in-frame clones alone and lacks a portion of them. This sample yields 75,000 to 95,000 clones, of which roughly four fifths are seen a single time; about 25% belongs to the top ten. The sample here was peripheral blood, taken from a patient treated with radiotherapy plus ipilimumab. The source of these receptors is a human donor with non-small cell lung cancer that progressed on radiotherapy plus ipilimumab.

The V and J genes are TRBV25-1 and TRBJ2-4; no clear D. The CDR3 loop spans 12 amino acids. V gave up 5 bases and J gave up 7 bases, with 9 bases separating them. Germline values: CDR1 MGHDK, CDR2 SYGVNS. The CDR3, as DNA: TGTGCCAGCAGTAGAGCAGAGAACATTCAGTACTTC. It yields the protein CASSRAENIQYF.

This chain's CDR3 is CASSVATSGVSDTQYF. CDR3 nucleotides: TGTGCCAGCAGCGTAGCCACTAGCGGGGTATCAGATACGCAGTATTTT. The gene calls are TRBV9 and TRBJ2-3; 10 bases line up with TRBD2. This CDR3 contains 16 residues. The germline V gene encodes CDR1 SGDLS and CDR2 YYNGEE. V was clipped by 0 bases and J by 4 bases; unmatched bases: 5.

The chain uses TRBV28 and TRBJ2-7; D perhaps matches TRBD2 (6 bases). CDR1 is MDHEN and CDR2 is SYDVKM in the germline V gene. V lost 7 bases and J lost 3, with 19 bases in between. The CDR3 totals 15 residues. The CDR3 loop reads CASTLTGRRVYEQYF. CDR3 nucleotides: TGTGCCAGCACCCTTACTGGGAGGAGAGTCTACGAGCAGTACTTC. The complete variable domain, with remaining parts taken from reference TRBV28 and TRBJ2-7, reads DVKVTQSSRYLVKRTGEKVFLECVQDMDHENMFWYRQDPGLGLRLIYFSYDVKMKEKGDIPEGYSVSREKKERFSLILESASTNQTSMYLCASTLTGRRVYEQYFGPGTRLTVT.

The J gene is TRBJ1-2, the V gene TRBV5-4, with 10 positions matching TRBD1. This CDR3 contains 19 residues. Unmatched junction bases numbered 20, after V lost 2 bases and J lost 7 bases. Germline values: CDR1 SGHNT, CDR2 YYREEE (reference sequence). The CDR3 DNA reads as TGTGCCAGCAGCTTCCTTTTGTCACCGGGACAGGGGAGTGAGAGTGGCTACACCTTC. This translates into CASSFLLSPGQGSESGYTF.

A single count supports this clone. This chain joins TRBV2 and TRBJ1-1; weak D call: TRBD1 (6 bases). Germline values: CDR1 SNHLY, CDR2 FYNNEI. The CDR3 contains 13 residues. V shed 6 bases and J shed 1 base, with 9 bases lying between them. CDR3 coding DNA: TGTGCCAGCAGATGGGGGCAGAACACTGAAGCTTTCTTT. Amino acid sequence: CASRWGQNTEAFF.

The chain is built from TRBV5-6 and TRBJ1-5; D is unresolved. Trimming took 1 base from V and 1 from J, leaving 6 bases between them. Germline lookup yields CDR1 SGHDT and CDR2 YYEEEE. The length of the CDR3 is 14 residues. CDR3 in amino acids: CASSLYWSNQPQHF. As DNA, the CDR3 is TGTGCCAGCAGCTTGTATTGGAGCAATCAGCCCCAGCATTTT.

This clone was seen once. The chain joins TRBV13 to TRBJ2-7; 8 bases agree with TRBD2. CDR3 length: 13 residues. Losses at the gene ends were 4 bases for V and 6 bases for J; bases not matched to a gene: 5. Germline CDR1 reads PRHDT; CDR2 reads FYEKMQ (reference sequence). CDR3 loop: CASSSGTRVEQYF. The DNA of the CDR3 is TGTGCCAGCAGCTCCGGGACTAGGGTCGAGCAGTACTTC.

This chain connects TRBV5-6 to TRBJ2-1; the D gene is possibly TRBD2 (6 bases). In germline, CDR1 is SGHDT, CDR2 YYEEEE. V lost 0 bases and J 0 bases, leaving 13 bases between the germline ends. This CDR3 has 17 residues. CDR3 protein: CASSLGAGPSSYNEQFF. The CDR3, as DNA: TGTGCCAGCAGCTTGGGGGCGGGACCAAGCTCCTACAATGAGCAGTTCTTC.

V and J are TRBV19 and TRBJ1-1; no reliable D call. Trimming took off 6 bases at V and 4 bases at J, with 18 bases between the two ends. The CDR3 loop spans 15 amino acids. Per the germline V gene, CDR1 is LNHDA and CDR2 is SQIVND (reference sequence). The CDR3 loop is CASREGLSLSTEAFF. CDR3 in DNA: TGTGCCAGTAGGGAGGGCTTGAGTTTGAGCACTGAAGCTTTCTTT.

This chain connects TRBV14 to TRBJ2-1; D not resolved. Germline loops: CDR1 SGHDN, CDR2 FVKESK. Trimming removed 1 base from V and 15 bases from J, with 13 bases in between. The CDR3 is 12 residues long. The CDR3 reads CASSQAGRRPFF. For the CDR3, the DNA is TGTGCCAGCAGCCAAGCGGGCCGTAGACCGTTCTTC.